This T cell receptor (beta chain) was obtained from a study of metastatic and nonmetastatic thyroid tumors. TCRdb re-analyzed the PCR reads through MiXCR. The repertoire has about 4,300 clones, roughly 37% of them found once; the top ten carry less than 25%. The CDR3 is 14 residues long. V gave up 6 bases and J gave up 3 bases; unmatched junction bases: 6. Germline-derived CDR1 and CDR2 are MDHEN and SYDVKM. The sample holds a few counts of this clone. Ahead of thyroid surgery, no patient had received treatment of any kind. This rearrangement joins TRBV28 to TRBJ1-1; 8 bases fit TRBD1. This TCR was recovered from a male donor with papillary thyroid cancer or a benign thyroid nodule (not recorded which). Some clones in this sample may be carry-over from other donors' samples. Sequencing was done on a sample of tumor tissue. The CDR3 spells CASRRQGLDTEAFF. The CDR3 DNA reads as TGTGCCAGCAGAAGACAGGGGTTGGACACTGAAGCTTTCTTT.